This is a list of T cell receptor beta chains from one sample in a study of cytomegalovirus exposure and HLA in healthy donors. Method: immunoSEQ multiplex PCR; TCRdb's copy keeps in-frame clones and lacks some. This sample has about 110,000 clones, with about 70% found just once. The sample taken for sequencing was PBMCs. These receptors all come from a female donor in good health and CMV-seronegative. Both conserved end residues are part of each CDR3. The D gene is left open where the match is weak. Where a row states a size, it is once, few, many or the class of an expanded clone; other rows omit it.

j_call d_call clone_size v_call cdr3_aa cdr3_nt
TRBJ1-5 . . TRBV6-1 CASSGARSNQPQHF TGTGCCAGCAGTGGGGCTCGTAGCAATCAGCCCCAGCATTTT
TRBJ2-4 . . TRBV5-6 CASSFGIAKSIQYF TGTGCCAGCAGCTTCGGGATAGCCAAAAGCATTCAGTACTTC
TRBJ2-7 TRBD1 . TRBV29-1 CSVTGTATAYEQYF TGCAGCGTCACCGGGACAGCTACCGCCTACGAGCAGTACTTC
TRBJ2-7 . . TRBV7-8 CASSLTPAPSNYEQYF TGTGCCAGCAGCTTAACTCCTGCCCCGTCCAATTACGAGCAGTACTTC
TRBJ1-1 TRBD1 . TRBV9 CASSPRTGSYTEAFF TGTGCCAGCAGCCCCCGGACAGGGTCGTACACTGAAGCTTTCTTT
TRBJ2-7 TRBD1 . TRBV6-5 CASSPGQGISYEQYF TGTGCCAGCAGCCCAGGACAGGGCATCTCCTACGAGCAGTACTTC
TRBJ2-7 . . TRBV5-1 CASSLDGVGEQYF TGCGCCAGCAGCTTGGACGGTGTTGGCGAGCAGTACTTC
TRBJ2-6 . . TRBV11-2 CASSLSSANVLTF TGTGCCAGCAGCTTATCCTCGGCCAACGTCCTGACTTTC
TRBJ2-3 . few TRBV5-1 CASSLYRATDTQYF TGCGCCAGCAGCTTATACAGAGCCACAGATACGCAGTATTTT
TRBJ2-3 TRBD2 once TRBV5-4 CASSLLAGGTDTQYF TGTGCCAGCAGCCTCCTAGCGGGCGGCACAGATACGCAGTATTTT
TRBJ1-2 . . TRBV7-9 CASSLGDTPHGYTF TGTGCCAGCAGCTTAGGGGACACACCTCATGGCTACACCTTC
TRBJ2-3 TRBD2 . TRBV19 CASSMAGTSGTDTQYF TGTGCCAGTAGTATGGCCGGGACTAGCGGCACAGATACGCAGTATTTT
TRBJ2-5 . . TRBV4-3 CASSQAAGLNRQETQYF TGCGCCAGCAGCCAAGCGGCGGGCCTAAATCGCCAAGAGACCCAGTACTTC
TRBJ1-2 . few TRBV4-2 CASSQEGGSNYGYTF TGTGCCAGCAGCCAAGAAGGAGGGTCCAACTATGGCTACACCTTC
TRBJ2-3 TRBD2 . TRBV4-3 CASSQEIPRGGGRKDTQYF TGCGCCAGCAGCCAAGAGATCCCACGGGGGGGCGGGAGAAAGGATACGCAGTATTTT
TRBJ2-7 TRBD2 . TRBV4-1 CASSHPTSRVYEQYF TGCGCCAGCAGCCACCCGACTAGCCGCGTCTACGAGCAGTACTTC
TRBJ1-1 TRBD1 . TRBV2 CASSGRQGIAEAFF TGTGCCAGCAGTGGTCGACAGGGGATAGCTGAAGCTTTCTTT
TRBJ1-3 . once TRBV30 CAWRPTAGNTIYF TGTGCCTGGAGGCCAACAGCAGGAAACACCATATATTTT
TRBJ2-1 TRBD2 . TRBV27 CASSWGGLYNEQFF TGTGCCAGCAGTTGGGGGGGACTCTACAATGAGCAGTTCTTC
TRBJ2-7 . . TRBV28 CASSLRWGFYEQYF TGTGCCAGCAGTTTGAGATGGGGCTTCTACGAGCAGTACTTC
TRBJ1-2 TRBD1 . TRBV5-1 CASSLVQGAYGYTF TGCGCCAGCAGCCTGGTACAGGGGGCGTATGGCTACACCTTC
TRBJ1-1 . few TRBV11-2 CASSSDWGAFF TGTGCCAGCAGCTCCGACTGGGGCGCTTTCTTT
TRBJ2-1 . few TRBV7-3 CASSLGPDTPNAREQFF TGTGCCAGCAGCTTAGGGCCCGATACACCCAACGCTCGGGAGCAGTTCTTC
TRBJ2-1 TRBD2 once TRBV5-1 CASSLAGTSKNEQFF TGCGCCAGCAGCTTGGCCGGGACTAGCAAGAATGAGCAGTTCTTC
TRBJ2-5 TRBD1 . TRBV27 CASSSRDRVGSETQYF TGTGCCAGCAGTTCCAGGGACAGGGTGGGATCAGAGACCCAGTACTTC
TRBJ2-1 TRBD2 few TRBV28 CASSVAGVVKNEQFF TGTGCCAGCAGTGTAGCGGGAGTCGTCAAAAATGAGCAGTTCTTC
TRBJ2-5 TRBD2 . TRBV7-8 CASSPRTSGRAAETQYF TGTGCCAGCAGCCCCCGGACTAGCGGGAGGGCCGCGGAGACCCAGTACTTC
TRBJ2-1 TRBD2 . TRBV5-1 CASSLGRENNEQFF TGCGCCAGCAGCTTGGGGCGGGAGAACAATGAGCAGTTCTTC
TRBJ2-1 TRBD2 . TRBV25-1 CASGSGSSYNEQFF TGTGCCAGCGGAAGCGGGAGCTCCTACAATGAGCAGTTCTTC
TRBJ1-3 . . TRBV18 CASSLESGNTIYF TGTGCCAGCTCACTGGAGTCTGGAAACACCATATATTTT
TRBJ1-3 . . TRBV5-3 CARRWGRLDSGNTIYF TGTGCCAGAAGGTGGGGCCGACTGGACTCTGGAAACACCATATATTTT
TRBJ1-5 . . TRBV27 CASSLAQGPNQPQHF TGTGCCAGCAGTTTAGCCCAGGGGCCTAATCAGCCCCAGCATTTT
TRBJ2-7 TRBD2 . TRBV19 CASSTLAGVAYEQYF TGTGCCAGTAGTACATTAGCGGGAGTGGCCTACGAGCAGTACTTC
TRBJ2-2 . many TRBV7-2 CASSSRPDGELFF TGTGCCAGCAGCTCCCGCCCAGACGGGGAGCTGTTTTTT
TRBJ1-2 . . TRBV29-1 CSVLLGGYGYTF TGCAGCGTTTTACTCGGAGGCTATGGCTACACCTTC
TRBJ2-3 . . TRBV14 CASSPWVVGVATDTQYF TGTGCCAGCAGCCCGTGGGTAGTGGGAGTGGCGACAGATACGCAGTATTTT
TRBJ1-2 TRBD1 . TRBV28 CASTLGDRDFYGYTF TGTGCCAGCACCCTCGGCGACAGGGACTTCTATGGCTACACCTTC
TRBJ2-1 TRBD2 . TRBV5-1 CASSLVLADNEQFF TGCGCCAGCAGCTTGGTCCTAGCGGACAATGAGCAGTTCTTC
TRBJ1-2 . . TRBV2 CASRLMGGGIDGYTF TGTGCCAGCAGACTAATGGGGGGGGGTATTGACGGCTACACCTTC
TRBJ1-2 . . TRBV25-1 CASSETRQLGKHYGYTF TGTGCCAGCAGTGAAACCCGACAGTTAGGAAAACACTATGGCTACACCTTC
TRBJ2-3 TRBD2 . TRBV5-4 CASSSGLAGGRADTQYF TGTGCCAGCAGCTCCGGACTAGCGGGAGGGCGGGCAGATACGCAGTATTTT
TRBJ2-7 . . TRBV6-5 CASSRDYEQYF TGTGCCAGCAGTAGAGACTACGAGCAGTACTTC
TRBJ2-1 . . TRBV7-3 CASSLIRGSANEQFF TGTGCCAGCAGCTTAATTCGGGGGAGCGCCAATGAGCAGTTCTTC
TRBJ2-7 TRBD2 . TRBV7-9 CSSTRTSGYLDEQYF TGTTCCAGCACGCGGACTAGCGGATACCTAGACGAGCAGTACTTC
TRBJ2-2 TRBD1 . TRBV5-1 CASSSGQGARGTGELFF TGCGCCAGCAGCTCCGGACAGGGGGCGCGGGGCACCGGGGAGCTGTTTTTT
TRBJ1-1 . few TRBV11-2 CASSLVAVSKAFF TGTGCCAGCAGCTTAGTAGCTGTCTCGAAAGCTTTCTTT
TRBJ2-1 . . TRBV5-1 CASSPRVQGDEQFF TGCGCCAGCAGCCCCCGCGTACAAGGAGATGAGCAGTTCTTC
TRBJ2-7 TRBD2 . TRBV27 CASTQGGAGGPSHEQYF TGTGCCAGCACCCAGGGGGGAGCGGGAGGGCCAAGCCACGAGCAGTACTTC
TRBJ2-1 TRBD2 few TRBV7-2 CASSILAGGQIGEQFF TGTGCCAGCAGCATCCTAGCGGGAGGGCAGATAGGGGAGCAGTTCTTC
TRBJ2-1 . . TRBV10-3 CAISDNYNEQFF TGTGCCATCAGTGACAACTACAATGAGCAGTTCTTC
TRBJ1-5 TRBD1 few TRBV7-3 CASSFSGQEGQPQHF TGTGCCAGCAGCTTCTCCGGACAGGAGGGTCAGCCCCAGCATTTT
TRBJ1-5 TRBD1 . TRBV6-6 CASSSPGQDNQPQHF TGTGCCAGCAGCTCGCCGGGACAGGACAATCAGCCCCAGCATTTT
TRBJ2-3 TRBD2 . TRBV5-1 CASSAGGLAPANTQYF TGCGCCAGCAGCGCGGGAGGACTAGCGCCTGCGAATACGCAGTATTTT